The 28 T cell receptor beta chains reported below all come from one sample, sequenced in a study of regulatory T cells in long-lasting Graves disease. Time point defined: newly diagnosed GD, antithyroid drugs for less than 3 months. The TCR library was made from RNA extracted from PBMCs. Researchers made TCR beta libraries by using iRepertoire HTBI primers and running Arm-PCR on CDR3 regions. Each CDR3 protein is one row after TCRdb ran MiXCR on the multiplex PCR reads. This table has fewer than 500,000 distinct CDR3 sequences, about a sixth appearing once. This sample also belongs to another study, concerning T cells in Graves' hyperthyroidism and ophthalmopathy.

Sequenced material: peripheral blood mononuclear cells (PBMCs), taken at new diagnosis, from a patient treated with antithyroid drugs. These receptors were obtained from a man aged 40-55 years with Graves disease.

As concerns this clonotype: The conserved phenylalanine or tryptophan is not found at the CDR3 terminus, so this likely reflects a read error. The limits of the CDR3 on the DNA are not certain, so only TCRdb's listed CDR3 is given. The chain carries TRBV20-1 and TRBJ1-1; the listed D gene, TRBD1, was not tested against the DNA. The CDR3 spans 13 residues, counting both ends. CDR1 and CDR2 (germline): DFQATT, SNEGSKA (reference sequence). CDR3 residues: CSARVLDSRVMIL.

This rearrangement joins TRBV7-3 to TRBJ2-1; TRBD2 matches 11 bases. The CDR3 sequence is 15 residues long. The germline V gene encodes CDR1 SGHTA and CDR2 FQGTGA. V shed 1 base and J 9 bases; nucleotides not matched to a gene: 5. CDR3 sequence reads: CASSLIAGGPLEQFF. Written as DNA, the CDR3 is TGTGCCAGCAGCTTAATAGCGGGAGGGCCGCTTGAGCAGTTCTTC. The whole variable domain, filled in from reference TRBV7-3 and TRBJ2-1, reads GAGVSQTPSNKVTEKGKYVELRCDPISGHTALYWYRQSLGQGPEFLIYFQGTGAADDSGLPNDRFFAVRPEGSVSTLKIQRTERGDSAVYLCASSLIAGGPLEQFFGPGTRLTVL.

This clonotype has more than one count but fewer than ten. The chain employs TRBV14 and TRBJ2-1; a possible D gene is TRBD2 (6 bases). The CDR3 is made up of 15 amino acids. V lost 2 bases to trimming and J lost 7 bases, with 15 bases between them. Germline V gene lookup returns CDR1 SGHDN and CDR2 FVKESK. CDR3 residues: CASSQLKRVHNEQFF. In nucleotides, the CDR3 is TGTGCCAGCAGCCAACTAAAGCGGGTTCATAATGAGCAGTTCTTC.

This clonotype was seen ten or more times. The rearrangement joins TRBV24-1 to TRBJ2-2; 7 nucleotides line up with TRBD1. CDR1 and CDR2 (germline): KGHDR, SFDVKD. The length of the CDR3 is 16 residues. The V and J ends lost 2 bases and 1 base, in that order; junction bases with no gene match: 3. CDR3 sequence reads: CATSDYRGVNTGELFF. The CDR3 nucleotides are TGTGCCACCAGTGATTACAGGGGAGTGAACACCGGGGAGCTGTTTTTT.

This clonotype was seen at least ten times. The V call is TRBV7-8, the J call TRBJ2-1; no reliable D call. This CDR3 has 12 residues. The ends were cut back, 10 bases at V and 8 bases at J, with 15 bases in the middle. Germline V gene lookup returns CDR1 SGHVS and CDR2 FQNEAQ. The DNA of the CDR3 is TGTGCCAATGCGACCAACAAGGATGAGCAGTTCTTC. Translated: CANATNKDEQFF.

This chain joins TRBV13 and TRBJ2-5; 9 bases align to TRBD2. The CDR3 runs to 18 residues. Losses at the gene ends were 3 bases for V and 1 base for J; bases not matched to a gene: 12. Germline assignment: CDR1 PRHDT and CDR2 FYEKMQ (reference sequence). This CDR3 is CASSFRPFAGGPQETQYF. DNA for the CDR3: TGTGCCAGCAGCTTCCGGCCTTTTGCGGGAGGGCCCCAAGAGACCCAGTACTTC.

This clonotype was detected ten times or more. J is TRBJ1-5 and V is TRBV12-3 or TRBV12-4, with D possibly matching TRBD1 (6 bases). Trimming pared 4 bases from V and 1 base from J, leaving 11 bases between. The CDR3 loop spans 15 amino acids. The CDR3, as DNA: TGTGCCAGCAGTTCGACAGGTAACAGCAATCAGCCCCAGCATTTT. This translates into CASSSTGNSNQPQHF.

The sample holds many counts of this clonotype. The CDR3, as DNA: TGTGCCACCAGTGATCTGAACAGGGTGACGAACAATGAGCAGTTCTTC. It yields the protein CATSDLNRVTNNEQFF. The chain combines TRBV24-1 with TRBJ2-1, with D tentatively TRBD1 (6 bases). V gave up 3 bases and J gave up 5 bases, with 16 bases separating them. This CDR3 region has 16 residues. Germline CDR1 KGHDR, CDR2 SFDVKD.

This clonotype was found many times. This chain joins TRBV2 and TRBJ2-1; 14 nucleotides align to TRBD2. Per germline, CDR1 SNHLY and CDR2 FYNNEI. The CDR3 loop spans 17 amino acids. V was pared by 4 bases and J by 9 bases, with 11 bases of the junction left unmatched. The CDR3 is CASSGPGTSGSGSEQFF. In DNA form, the CDR3 reads TGTGCCAGCAGTGGACCCGGGACTAGCGGGAGCGGAAGTGAGCAGTTCTTC. The full variable domain, rest sourced from reference TRBV2 and TRBJ2-1, is EPEVTQTPSHQVTQMGQEVILRCVPISNHLYFYWYRQILGQKVEFLVSFYNNEISEKSEIFDDQFSVERPDGSNFTLKIRSTKLEDSAMYFCASSGPGTSGSGSEQFFGPGTRLTVL.

In its sample, this clonotype was seen many times. The V gene is TRBV7-2, the J gene TRBJ1-1; TRBD1 is a possible D gene (6 bases). The length of the CDR3 is 15 residues. V shed 4 bases and J shed 4 bases, with 16 bases lying between them. Germline V gene sequence: CDR1 SGHTA, CDR2 FQGNSA. The CDR3 sequence: CASSSRALGGTEAFF. The CDR3 DNA follows: TGTGCCAGCAGCTCGAGGGCATTAGGGGGCACTGAAGCTTTCTTT.

This clonotype was observed at least ten times. V is TRBV4-1 and J is TRBJ1-5, with a possible D match to TRBD1 (5 bases). This CDR3 contains 15 residues. V was clipped by 3 bases and J by 3 bases, with 12 bases between them. Germline V gene lookup returns CDR1 MGHRA and CDR2 YSYEKL. The CDR3 spells CASSHVADINQPQHF. The DNA for the CDR3 is TGCGCCAGCAGCCATGTCGCGGACATCAATCAGCCCCAGCATTTT.

The chain combines TRBV12-3 or TRBV12-4 with TRBJ1-5; tentative D call: TRBD1 (5 bases). The CDR3 spans 14 residues. Trimming shortened V by 2 bases and J by 5 bases, and 10 bases separated the two germline ends. DNA of the CDR3: TGTGCCAGCAGTTTACGGGGCCGGGATCAGCCCCAGCATTTT. It translates to CASSLRGRDQPQHF.

This clonotype was seen ten or more times. The chain recombines TRBV27 with TRBJ2-7; no reliable D call. V was shortened by 2 bases and J by 7 bases, with 15 bases between the two germline ends. The CDR3 is 14 amino acids. Looked up from germline, CDR1 is MNHEY and CDR2 is SMNVEV (reference sequence). CDR3 region: CASSLKGWSFEQYF. CDR3 DNA: TGTGCCAGCAGTTTAAAGGGTTGGTCGTTTGAGCAGTACTTC.

In its sample, this clonotype was seen many times. This chain links TRBV6-2 or TRBV6-3 with TRBJ2-2; no firm D call. The V gene's germline CDR1 is MNHEY and CDR2 SVGEGT. V was shortened by 1 base and J by 4 bases, with 7 bases between the two germline ends. The CDR3 is made up of 14 amino acids. CDR3 in DNA: TGTGCCAGCAGTTACTTGCAAAGCACCGGGGAGCTGTTTTTT. This translates into CASSYLQSTGELFF.

The rearrangement links TRBV4-1 to TRBJ2-1; TRBD1 or TRBD2 may be the D gene (5 bases each). This CDR3 comprises 12 residues. V lost 0 bases and J 14 bases, leaving 11 bases between the germline ends. Germline CDR1 MGHRA, CDR2 YSYEKL. The chain's CDR3 is CASSQDRGAKFF. The CDR3 DNA reads TGCGCCAGCAGCCAAGATCGAGGGGCGAAGTTCTTC.

Comments on this clonotype: A much more abundant neighbour one base away suggests this may be a read error. The chain employs TRBV27 and TRBJ1-1; TRBD1 agrees at 8 bases. The V gene end was trimmed by 5 bases and the J gene end by 2 bases; junction bases not matched to a gene: 7. Germline-derived CDR1 and CDR2 are MNHEY and SMNVEV (reference sequence). This CDR3 has 15 amino acids. CDR3 DNA sequence: TGTGCCAGCAGTCTGAGGACAGGGAGTAACACTGAAGCTTTCTTT. Translation: CASSLRTGSNTEAFF.

The chain recombines TRBV19 with TRBJ2-3; tentative D call: TRBD2 (6 bases). CDR3 length: 15 amino acids. CDR1 LNHDA and CDR2 SQIVND come from the germline V gene (reference sequence). V lost 5 bases, J lost 1 base, and 13 bases lay in between. The CDR3 region is CASSLGGSRTDTQYF. CDR3 DNA sequence: TGTGCCAGTAGTCTGGGAGGAAGCCGCACAGATACGCAGTATTTT.

This clonotype has just a few counts. The chain uses TRBV7-9 and TRBJ2-5; 11 bases line up with TRBD1. The ends lost 5 bases at V and 5 bases at J; junction bases unmatched: 7. Germline values: CDR1 SEHNR, CDR2 FQNEAQ (reference sequence). The CDR3 contains 15 residues. The CDR3 is CASSPGQGVGETQYF. Here the CDR3 DNA reads TGTGCCAGCAGCCCGGGACAGGGGGTCGGGGAGACCCAGTACTTC.

The chain combines TRBV6-1 with TRBJ2-7, with 13 bases that match TRBD2. The CDR3 extends over 17 amino acids. After removal of 7 bases from V and 0 bases from J, the junction contained 9 bases not matched to a gene. Germline loops: CDR1 MNHNS, CDR2 SASEGT. In DNA form, the CDR3 reads TGTGCCAGCACTCCAGGGACTAGCGGGATTAGCTCCTACGAGCAGTACTTC. Translated, it gives CASTPGTSGISSYEQYF.

V usage is TRBV20-1 and J usage is TRBJ2-2; TRBD1 agrees at 8 bases. The CDR3 is made up of 17 amino acids. The trim removed 0 bases at V and 7 bases at J, leaving 13 bases unmatched. The germline V gene encodes CDR1 DFQATT and CDR2 SNEGSKA (reference sequence). In DNA form, the CDR3 reads TGCAGTGCTAGAGATCCGGCAGGGGGCGATTTTAACGGGGAGCTGTTTTTT. It translates to CSARDPAGGDFNGELFF.

This clonotype has a count of ten or more. V gene TRBV28 combines with J gene TRBJ1-1; D not certain. CDR3 length: 14 residues. V dropped 6 bases and J dropped 1 base, with 12 bases sitting between them. Germline V gene lookup returns CDR1 MDHEN and CDR2 SYDVKM. This chain's CDR3 is CASRKWAPNTEAFF. The CDR3 DNA sequence: TGTGCCAGCAGGAAATGGGCCCCGAACACTGAAGCTTTCTTT.

The J gene is TRBJ2-5, the V gene TRBV3-1, with 7 bases that match TRBD1. The V gene end was trimmed by 2 bases and the J gene end by 2 bases; junction bases not matched to a gene: 8. Germline V gene lookup returns CDR1 LGHDT and CDR2 YNNKEL (reference sequence). The CDR3 consists of 16 residues. The CDR3 sequence is CASSQQLQGWQETQYF. The CDR3 DNA is TGTGCCAGCAGCCAACAATTACAGGGGTGGCAAGAGACCCAGTACTTC.

This clonotype occurred a few times. J is TRBJ2-7 and V is TRBV20-1; 9 bases align to TRBD1. V lost 3 bases to trimming and J lost 2 bases; unmatched junction nucleotides: 8. CDR1 DFQATT and CDR2 SNEGSKA come from the germline V gene (reference sequence). The CDR3 consists of 15 residues. The CDR3 sequence is CSASSQDRGPYEQYF. The DNA for the CDR3 is TGCAGTGCTAGTTCCCAGGACAGGGGCCCCTACGAGCAGTACTTC.

This clonotype was observed at least ten times. The chain employs TRBV13 and TRBJ2-3; D possibly corresponds to TRBD2 (5 bases). The germline V gene has CDR1 PRHDT and CDR2 FYEKMQ (reference sequence). The germline V and J ends were trimmed by 6 bases and 1 base, with 11 bases remaining between them. There are 14 residues in the CDR3. The CDR3 bases are TGTGCCAGCAGTCGAGGGCCGGGCACAGATACGCAGTATTTT. The encoded protein is CASSRGPGTDTQYF.

This clonotype was counted ten times or more. The chain employs TRBV28 and TRBJ2-1, with TRBD1 matching 9 bases. CDR1 MDHEN and CDR2 SYDVKM come from the germline V gene. Germline trimming cut 6 bases from V and 9 bases from J; bases unmatched to any gene: 9. The CDR3 extends over 14 amino acids. The CDR3 loop reads CASSPGTGTVEQFF. The CDR3 DNA reads TGTGCCAGCAGCCCTGGGACAGGGACGGTTGAGCAGTTCTTC.

This clonotype has ten or more counts. This chain links TRBV12-3 or TRBV12-4 with TRBJ2-1, with 8 bases identical to TRBD2. The CDR3 is 14 amino acids. Unmatched junction bases numbered 8, after V lost 4 bases and J lost 9 bases. CDR3 residues: CASSWDGTSGEQFF. In nucleotides, the CDR3 is TGTGCCAGCAGTTGGGACGGGACTAGTGGTGAGCAGTTCTTC.

This clonotype was detected a few times. The chain has TRBV28 and TRBJ2-3, with 13 bases lining up with TRBD2. Germline values: CDR1 MDHEN, CDR2 SYDVKM. Unmatched junction bases numbered 5, after V lost 6 bases and J lost 2 bases. The CDR3 has 16 amino acids. The CDR3 DNA follows: TGTGCCAGCAGGCCGGGACTAGCGGGAAACACAGATACGCAGTATTTT. As protein: CASRPGLAGNTDTQYF.

About this clonotype: A much larger clone sits a single nucleotide away, making a read error possible. This chain uses TRBV7-8 with TRBJ2-6; TRBD1 matches 8 bases. The CDR3 sequence is 17 residues long. Germline V gene sequence: CDR1 SGHVS, CDR2 FQNEAQ. The CDR3 region is CAGSSGTGFSGANVLTF. For the CDR3, the DNA is TGTGCCGGCAGCTCCGGGACAGGCTTCTCTGGGGCCAACGTCCTGACTTTC.